These T cell receptor beta chains were read from a single sample in a study of cytomegalovirus exposure and HLA in healthy donors. The data were produced by immunoSEQ multiplex PCR, yet TCRdb's version contains in-frame clones alone and is incomplete. The table includes roughly 99,000 clones, less than 85% detected once. The sample was PBMCs. These TCRs come from a woman aged 35 to 49 in good health and CMV-seropositive. Each CDR3 is given with its conserved first and last residue. A D gene is named only where the DNA matches it firmly. A clone size is listed for some rows: how often the clone was seen (once, few, many), or a class if it is expanded.

CDR3 protein,CDR3 DNA,D gene,J gene,V gene,clone size
CATSRDPPGGAGSGELFF,TGTGCCACCAGCAGAGATCCCCCAGGGGGCGCGGGTTCCGGGGAGCTGTTTTTT,TRBD1,TRBJ2-2,TRBV15,-
CATSRGDNQETQYF,TGTGCCACCAGCAGAGGGGACAACCAAGAGACCCAGTACTTC,-,TRBJ2-5,TRBV15,-
CAWGTGTTTRETQYF,TGTGCCTGGGGGACCGGGACTACTACACGGGAGACCCAGTACTTC,TRBD2,TRBJ2-5,TRBV30,-
CSVLTGMRYGYTF,TGCAGCGTGTTAACAGGGATGCGTTATGGCTACACCTTC,-,TRBJ1-2,TRBV29-1,-
CASSVAMGQGWDEQYF,TGTGCCAGCAGCGTAGCTATGGGACAGGGTTGGGACGAGCAGTACTTC,TRBD1,TRBJ2-7,TRBV9,-
CASSPHGATGLYGYTF,TGTGCCAGCAGCCCGCATGGCGCGACAGGGCTCTATGGCTACACCTTC,TRBD1,TRBJ1-2,TRBV7-9,few
CAWSEQGYGYTF,TGTGCCTGGAGTGAACAGGGTTATGGCTACACCTTC,-,TRBJ1-2,TRBV30,-
CAISWGQAAYEQYF,TGTGCCATCAGCTGGGGACAGGCCGCCTACGAGCAGTACTTC,TRBD1,TRBJ2-7,TRBV10-3,-
CASSYSTGAMNTEAFF,TGTGCCAGCAGTTACTCCACAGGGGCTATGAACACTGAAGCTTTCTTT,TRBD1,TRBJ1-1,TRBV6-5,-
CASSVGGTLAEAFF,TGTGCCAGCAGCGTAGGCGGCACGCTCGCTGAAGCTTTCTTT,-,TRBJ1-1,TRBV9,-
CASSLDPAGRGGELFF,TGTGCCAGCAGCTTAGATCCGGCAGGGCGCGGCGGGGAGCTGTTTTTT,-,TRBJ2-2,TRBV7-2,-
CASSLAQANYGYTF,TGTGCCAGCAGCTTGGCACAGGCTAACTATGGCTACACCTTC,-,TRBJ1-2,TRBV7-9,-
CASSLGTGLSPLHF,TGTGCCAGCAGTTTGGGGACAGGGCTTTCACCCCTCCACTTT,TRBD1,TRBJ1-6,TRBV27,-
CASSMRDGNTEAFF,TGTGCCAGCAGTATGCGGGACGGGAACACTGAAGCTTTCTTT,-,TRBJ1-1,TRBV2,-
CASSYSGAVRSPLHF,TGTGCCAGCAGTTACTCAGGGGCCGTACGATCACCCCTCCACTTT,-,TRBJ1-6,TRBV6-5,-
CASSESEVEYEQYF,TGTGCCAGCAGTGAGAGCGAGGTGGAGTACGAGCAGTACTTC,-,TRBJ2-7,TRBV25-1,-
CASGLDGGSTEAFF,TGTGCTAGTGGTTTGGACGGGGGTTCCACTGAAGCTTTCTTT,-,TRBJ1-1,TRBV12-5,-
CASSPRSQETQYF,TGTGCCAGCAGTCCTAGGTCCCAAGAGACCCAGTACTTC,-,TRBJ2-5,TRBV2,few
CASSLVAGGDGYTF,TGTGCCAGCAGCTTAGTTGCAGGGGGCGATGGCTACACCTTC,TRBD1,TRBJ1-2,TRBV7-2,-
CASSLGPGEYTEAFF,TGTGCCAGCAGCTTGGGCCCAGGGGAATACACTGAAGCTTTCTTT,-,TRBJ1-1,TRBV5-6,-
CASSERGGHVETQYF,TGTGCCAGCAGCGAGCGGGGGGGCCACGTAGAGACCCAGTACTTC,TRBD2,TRBJ2-5,TRBV11-2,-